A selection of T cell receptor beta chains follows, all from one sample in a study of T cell changes during pregnancy in multiple sclerosis. The data were produced by immunoSEQ multiplex PCR, yet TCRdb's version contains in-frame clones alone and is incomplete. The data show some 40,000 clones, 92% seen once. The sample in question was CD8+ T cells from peripheral blood mononuclear cells, obtained before pregnancy. All receptors derive from a female donor with multiple sclerosis, enrolled in a pregnancy study. Each CDR3 is given with its conserved first and last residue. The order of the fields is V gene, D gene, clone size, J gene, CDR3 protein, CDR3 DNA. D genes are given only for firm matches. The size entry is marked missing in some rows and otherwise reads once, few, many or a size class.

TRBV9	.	.	TRBJ2-1	CASSPPDYEQFF	TGTGCCAGCAGTCCCCCGGACTATGAGCAGTTCTTC
TRBV2	.	.	TRBJ1-2	CASTGVDLVGYGYTF	TGTGCCAGCACTGGAGTGGATTTGGTAGGCTATGGCTACACCTTC
TRBV19	.	.	TRBJ2-7	CASSYLGYEQYF	TGTGCCAGTAGCTACCTCGGGTACGAGCAGTACTTC
TRBV7-8	TRBD2	.	TRBJ2-1	CASSLDEGLAAYNEQFF	TGTGCCAGCAGCTTAGACGAGGGACTAGCGGCCTACAATGAGCAGTTCTTC
TRBV6-1	.	.	TRBJ2-7	CASKTPAYEQYF	TGTGCCAGCAAGACACCCGCTTACGAGCAGTACTTC
TRBV5-1	.	.	TRBJ2-3	CASALGDTQYF	TGCGCCAGCGCACTCGGGGATACGCAGTATTTT
TRBV27	TRBD1	.	TRBJ1-3	CASSLTGGPGNTIYF	TGTGCCAGCAGTTTGACAGGGGGCCCTGGAAACACCATATATTTT
TRBV9	TRBD1	once	TRBJ2-5	CASSVETGDGTETQYF	TGTGCCAGCAGCGTCGAGACAGGGGACGGCACAGAGACCCAGTACTTC
TRBV27	.	.	TRBJ2-1	CASMKRAGSYNEQFF	TGTGCCAGCATGAAGCGAGCGGGCTCCTACAATGAGCAGTTCTTC
TRBV5-6	TRBD2	.	TRBJ2-3	CASSLRSGGLPDTQYF	TGTGCCAGCAGCTTGAGGAGCGGGGGGCTGCCAGATACGCAGTATTTT
TRBV1	.	.	TRBJ2-7	CTSDHRQGQIYEQYF	TGCACCAGCGACCACCGACAGGGCCAAATCTACGAGCAGTACTTC
TRBV9	.	.	TRBJ2-1	CASSLSTGHNEQFF	TGTGCCAGCAGCCTCTCGACAGGACACAATGAGCAGTTCTTC
TRBV5-4	TRBD2	.	TRBJ2-3	CASAPGGRGQTSTDTQYF	TGTGCCAGCGCCCCGGGGGGGCGGGGGCAAACTAGCACAGATACGCAGTATTTT
TRBV5-6	.	.	TRBJ2-1	CASSLKTGRFKVNEQFF	TGTGCCAGCAGCTTGAAGACAGGGAGGTTTAAAGTGAATGAGCAGTTCTTC
TRBV5-1	.	.	TRBJ1-1	CASRDGGGHTEAFF	TGCGCCAGCAGGGACGGCGGGGGCCACACTGAAGCTTTCTTT
TRBV4-1	.	.	TRBJ2-3	CASSQDFGSGSTQYF	.
TRBV13	TRBD2	once	TRBJ2-7	CASSLGRGGEQYF	TGTGCCAGCAGCTTAGGCCGGGGGGGCGAGCAGTACTTC
TRBV7-9	.	.	TRBJ2-3	CASSLVGVLTDTQYF	TGTGCCAGCAGCTTAGTAGGGGTTTTGACAGATACGCAGTATTTT
TRBV6-1	.	.	TRBJ1-1	CASGGRTFTNTEAFF	TGTGCCAGCGGAGGACGGACCTTCACGAACACTGAAGCTTTCTTT
TRBV14	TRBD1	.	TRBJ1-4	CASSQVSGTGHYNEKLFF	TGTGCCAGCAGCCAAGTGAGCGGGACAGGGCACTATAATGAAAAACTGTTTTTT
TRBV7-6	TRBD2	.	TRBJ2-1	CASSLAILAENSYNEQFF	TGTGCCAGCAGCTTAGCGATTCTAGCGGAAAACTCCTACAATGAGCAGTTCTTC
TRBV10-3	TRBD2	.	TRBJ2-2	CAISSSGRYVRELFF	TGTGCCATCAGCTCTAGCGGGCGTTACGTGAGGGAGCTGTTTTTT
TRBV5-1	.	.	TRBJ1-2	CASSSHTSPGGGYTF	TGCGCCAGCAGCTCCCACACGAGTCCGGGGGGGGGCTACACCTTC
TRBV7-3	.	.	TRBJ2-3	CASSLSPALAQPTDTQYF	TGTGCCAGCAGCTTAAGCCCTGCCCTAGCCCAACCGACTGATACGCAGTATTTT
TRBV27	TRBD1	.	TRBJ2-1	CASSSGQGMQFF	TGTGCCAGCAGTTCAGGACAGGGAATGCAGTTCTTC
TRBV27	TRBD2	.	TRBJ2-1	CASRTSGRGNEQFF	TGTGCCAGCAGGACTAGCGGGAGAGGTAATGAGCAGTTCTTC
TRBV5-1	TRBD2	.	TRBJ2-3	CASSLGGGRAGDTQYF	TGCGCCAGCAGCTTGGGTGGCGGGAGGGCCGGTGATACGCAGTATTTT
TRBV7-9	.	.	TRBJ1-1	CGIEAMNTEAFF	TGTGGCATTGAGGCCATGAACACTGAAGCTTTCTTT
TRBV27	.	once	TRBJ2-1	CASSLSPSAYNEQFF	TGTGCCAGCAGTTTAAGTCCTAGCGCTTACAATGAGCAGTTCTTC
TRBV7-9	TRBD1	.	TRBJ1-4	CASSLGGQGHEKLFF	TGTGCCAGCAGCTTAGGGGGACAGGGCCATGAAAAACTGTTTTTT
TRBV27	.	.	TRBJ2-7	CASRRAGLAYEQYF	TGTGCCAGCAGGCGGGCTGGGTTGGCCTACGAGCAGTACTTC
TRBV27	.	once	TRBJ2-1	CASSSLQDNYNEQFF	TGTGCCAGCAGTTCCCTGCAGGACAATTACAATGAGCAGTTCTTC
TRBV15	.	.	TRBJ2-5	CATSRDRAGGRETQYF	TGTGCCACCAGCAGAGATCGCGCAGGGGGGCGGGAGACCCAGTACTTC
TRBV7-6	TRBD1	.	TRBJ1-3	CASSLSPPDRDEGNTIYF	TGTGCCAGCAGCTTATCCCCCCCGGACAGGGACGAAGGAAACACCATATATTTT
TRBV2	TRBD2	once	TRBJ2-5	CASRHPEGLAGVETQYF	TGTGCCAGCAGGCACCCAGAGGGACTAGCGGGAGTAGAGACCCAGTACTTC
TRBV7-3	.	.	TRBJ2-1	CASSPLSGLDNEQFF	TGTGCCAGCAGCCCTCTTTCGGGGTTGGATAATGAGCAGTTCTTC
TRBV7-9	.	.	TRBJ2-1	CASSFGGRDRYNEQFF	TGTGCCAGCAGCTTCGGTGGGCGGGACCGCTACAATGAGCAGTTCTTC
TRBV7-3	.	.	TRBJ2-1	CASSFSGRVENEQFF	TGTGCCAGCAGCTTCTCGGGGAGAGTAGAGAATGAGCAGTTCTTC
TRBV15	.	.	TRBJ2-7	CATSRAGGGSADEQYF	TGTGCCACCAGCAGAGCGGGGGGCGGGAGTGCTGACGAGCAGTACTTC
TRBV15	.	.	TRBJ2-7	CATSRDTGSVSYEQYF	TGTGCCACCAGCAGAGATACTGGCAGCGTATCCTACGAGCAGTACTTC
TRBV11-2	TRBD1	.	TRBJ2-1	CASTPGTGDNEQFF	TGTGCCAGCACCCCAGGGACAGGGGACAATGAGCAGTTCTTC
TRBV10-3	.	.	TRBJ2-7	CAISERSSYEQYF	TGTGCCATCAGTGAAAGGAGCTCCTACGAGCAGTACTTC
TRBV18	TRBD1	.	TRBJ2-7	CASSPRTTGNPYEQYF	TGTGCCAGCTCACCACGTACGACAGGGAACCCATACGAGCAGTACTTC
TRBV11-2	.	.	TRBJ2-7	CASSLAGNRHEQYF	TGTGCCAGCAGCCTGGCGGGCAACCGCCACGAGCAGTACTTC
TRBV27	.	.	TRBJ2-2	CASSYGGFGELFF	TGTGCCAGCAGTTACGGAGGTTTCGGGGAGCTGTTTTTT